Reported below is one T cell receptor beta chain. Its antigen is unknown. It has no much larger one-base neighbor in the sample; base qualities were not kept. These data belong to a study of resident and recirculating memory T cells in vitiligo (dated by TCRdb to between 2017 and 2018). In terms of the full investigation: For TCR beta sequencing, epidermis was obtained by shave biopsy from two lesional and two nonlesional sites, and PBMCs were also collected, from each of a few stable vitiligo patients. Without cell sorting, samples were homogenized immediately before genomic DNA was extracted using the Qiagen DNeasy Blood & Tissue Kit. The human TCR beta sequencing tested whether specific clones in lesional vitiligo skin differed from clones in nonlesional skin and blood. What the work shows at the level of the full study, not this receptor alone: By overlap and correlation analysis, no significant repertoire overlap was shown between biopsies, even within a single patient, except for each lesion compared with itself. Because TCR sequences were not shared across biopsy sites or across patients, the findings suggest that different lesions are infiltrated by different T cell clones, a pattern described as private specificity. No unique dominant TCR clone was detected, and variation in clonality was observed among vitiligo lesions. Mechanistic studies in the future are needed to assess how much the detected T cell clones and the human Trm pools versus Tcm pools each contribute.

Per the germline V gene, SGHRS is the CDR1 and YFSETQ is the CDR2. Relative to germline, V is 4 bases shorter and J is 1 base shorter, with 14 bases between their ends. The CDR3 contains 15 residues, cysteine and phenylalanine counted. CDR3 DNA is the only sequence kept; it has 45 bases, read in frame from the first base. TCR beta chains were amplified from genomic DNA with the immunoSEQ hsTCRB kit. The immunoSEQ service sequenced the TCR beta libraries on an Illumina MiSeq instrument. As for the original processing: Repertoire data were analyzed with the immunoSEQ Analyzer. In its TCRdb copy, this immuneACCESS table keeps in-frame sequences only and misses some clones. Where compared with another copy, unresolved V genes explain less than half of these, and the others have no known cause. The V and J calls and clone size come from that table; D and trimming were worked out from the DNA. The sample data list roughly 42,000 clones, and 85% to 95% of these were observed just once. Of the sample, 4.5% to 5% falls within the top ten clones.

A patient's vitiligo counted as stable when the lesions had not changed at all during the previous 6 months. Stable patients also had to lack confetti depigmentation, a clinical sign of active vitiligo. Patients who had been treated within the previous three months were excluded. PBMCs were isolated from heparinized blood by Ficoll density gradient centrifugation and then flash-frozen. The sample comprised blood. The sequence joins TRBV5-1 to TRBJ1-1; there is no confident call for the D gene. The TCR originated in a male donor with vitiligo. CDR3 region: CASSRGLGGNTEAFF. At the DNA level, the sequence is TGCGCCAGCAGCAGAGGACTCGGTGGGAACACTGAAGCTTTCTTT.